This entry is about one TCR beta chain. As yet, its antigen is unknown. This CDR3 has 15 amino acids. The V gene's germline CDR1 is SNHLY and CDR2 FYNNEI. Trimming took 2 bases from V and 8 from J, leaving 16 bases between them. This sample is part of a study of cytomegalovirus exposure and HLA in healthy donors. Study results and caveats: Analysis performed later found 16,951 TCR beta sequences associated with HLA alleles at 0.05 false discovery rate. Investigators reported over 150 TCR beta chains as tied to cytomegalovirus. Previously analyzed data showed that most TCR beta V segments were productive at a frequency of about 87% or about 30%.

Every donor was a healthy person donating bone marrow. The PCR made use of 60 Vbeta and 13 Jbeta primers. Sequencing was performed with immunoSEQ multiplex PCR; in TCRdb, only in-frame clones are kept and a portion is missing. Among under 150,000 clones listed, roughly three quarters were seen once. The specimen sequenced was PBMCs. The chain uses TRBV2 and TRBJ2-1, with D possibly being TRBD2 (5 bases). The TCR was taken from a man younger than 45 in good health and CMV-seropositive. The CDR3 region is CASSESGWDMDEQFF. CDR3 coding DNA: TGTGCCAGCAGTGAAAGCGGATGGGATATGGATGAGCAGTTCTTC.